These T cell receptor beta chains were read from a single sample in a study of cytomegalovirus exposure and HLA in healthy donors. The method was immunoSEQ multiplex PCR; TCRdb's version includes in-frame clones alone and lacks a portion of them. The sample yields about 140,000 clones, more than 70% seen once. The sample comprised PBMCs. The receptors derive from a male donor in good health and CMV-seropositive. Each CDR3 is given with its conserved first and last residue. A D gene is named only where the DNA matches it firmly. Some rows have no size entry. The others give once, few or many, or a class for an expanded clone.

d_call,j_call,v_call,clone_size,cdr3_aa,cdr3_nt
TRBD1,TRBJ1-2,TRBV6-5,NA,CASSLGQAAYGYTF,TGTGCCAGCAGTCTTGGACAGGCGGCGTATGGCTACACCTTC
NA,TRBJ2-1,TRBV11-3,NA,CASSLGAGRDEQFF,TGTGCCAGCAGCTTGGGGGCAGGGCGCGATGAGCAGTTCTTC
TRBD2,TRBJ2-5,TRBV19,once,CASSEGLAGGGETQYF,TGTGCCAGTAGCGAAGGACTAGCTGGCGGGGGGGAGACCCAGTACTTC
NA,TRBJ2-7,TRBV10-1,once,CASSDMGAKRKTYEQYF,TGCGCCAGCAGTGATATGGGGGCGAAAAGAAAGACCTACGAGCAGTACTTC
TRBD1,TRBJ2-7,TRBV18,NA,CASSPPGTDYEQYF,TGTGCCAGCTCACCACCCGGGACAGATTACGAGCAGTACTTC
NA,TRBJ1-2,TRBV6-5,NA,CASSFSAGSRYGYTF,TGTGCCAGCAGTTTCTCCGCAGGGTCGCGCTATGGCTACACCTTC
NA,TRBJ1-3,TRBV28,once,CASSQGYSGNTIYF,TGTGCCAGCAGTCAGGGGTACTCTGGAAACACCATATATTTT
TRBD2,TRBJ2-7,TRBV5-5,NA,CASSLEAGRGDEQYF,TGTGCCAGCAGCTTGGAAGCGGGTCGGGGGGACGAGCAGTACTTC
NA,TRBJ1-4,TRBV5-5,NA,CASSLWTDEKLFF,TGTGCCAGCAGCTTGTGGACAGATGAAAAACTGTTTTTT
TRBD2,TRBJ2-5,TRBV27,NA,CAGSSLAGGGETQYF,TGTGCCGGCAGTTCGCTAGCGGGAGGAGGGGAGACCCAGTACTTC
TRBD1,TRBJ1-2,TRBV10-2,NA,CASSGRSGQGNYGYTF,TGCGCCAGCAGCGGTAGATCGGGACAGGGTAACTATGGCTACACCTTC
NA,TRBJ1-2,TRBV10-2,NA,CASSEEEGTGYTF,TGCGCCAGCAGTGAGGAGGAGGGGACTGGCTACACCTTC
NA,TRBJ2-7,TRBV27,NA,CASSFGTSYEQYF,TGTGCCAGCAGTTTCGGGACTTCCTACGAGCAGTACTTC
TRBD1,TRBJ1-5,TRBV7-2,NA,CASSHATGEGNQPQHF,TGTGCCAGCAGCCACGCGACAGGGGAGGGCAATCAGCCCCAGCATTTT
TRBD1,TRBJ2-7,TRBV4-3,few,CASSQTQGAYEQYF,TGCGCCAGCAGCCAAACACAGGGGGCTTACGAGCAGTACTTC
NA,TRBJ1-5,TRBV27,few,CASSSNGRVEHF,TGTGCCAGCAGTTCGAACGGCAGGGTGGAACATTTT
TRBD1,TRBJ1-2,TRBV27,NA,CASGQGRYYGYTF,TGTGCCAGCGGACAGGGGCGGTACTATGGCTACACCTTC
NA,TRBJ2-4,TRBV28,NA,CASRPQGWDIQYF,TGTGCCAGCAGGCCTCAGGGGTGGGACATTCAGTACTTC
NA,TRBJ1-5,TRBV7-6,NA,CASSLGENQPQHF,TGTGCCAGCAGCTTAGGGGAGAATCAGCCCCAGCATTTT
TRBD2,TRBJ2-7,TRBV5-4,NA,CASSPAGTSGAYEQYF,TGTGCCAGCAGCCCAGCCGGGACTAGCGGAGCCTACGAGCAGTACTTC
NA,TRBJ1-2,TRBV19,NA,CASSMGVAVHSIYGYTF,TGTGCCAGTAGTATGGGGGTAGCGGTTCACTCCATCTATGGCTACACCTTC
NA,TRBJ2-1,TRBV5-1,NA,CASRSSLAGAGNEQFF,TGCGCCAGCAGATCAAGCTTGGCTGGGGCCGGCAATGAGCAGTTCTTC
TRBD1,TRBJ1-2,TRBV6-1,NA,CASSEGTGQGCGYTF,TGTGCCAGCAGTGAAGGAACGGGACAGGGTTGTGGCTACACCTTC
NA,TRBJ2-3,TRBV19,NA,CASSMNVEDTQYF,TGTGCCAGTAGTATGAACGTAGAAGATACGCAGTATTTT
TRBD1,TRBJ2-7,TRBV27,NA,CASSSRDSSYEQYF,TGTGCCAGCAGTTCTAGGGACAGCTCCTACGAGCAGTACTTC
TRBD2,TRBJ2-2,TRBV6-1,few,CASSGGLENGELFF,TGTGCCAGCAGTGGGGGACTAGAGAACGGGGAGCTGTTTTTT
NA,TRBJ1-6,TRBV6-1,NA,CASRAQGYNSPLHF,TGTGCCAGCAGGGCCCAGGGATATAATTCACCCCTCCACTTT
TRBD2,TRBJ2-7,TRBV5-4,NA,CASSLGLAGDLYEQYF,TGTGCCAGCAGCTTGGGACTAGCGGGAGATCTCTACGAGCAGTACTTC
NA,TRBJ2-1,TRBV4-3,once,CAECQETRSLKFF,TGCGCCGAATGCCAGGAGACTAGGTCATTAAAGTTCTTC
NA,TRBJ2-3,TRBV19,NA,CGTSRLAGDTQYF,TGTGGAACTAGCCGCCTAGCAGGAGATACGCAGTATTTT
NA,TRBJ1-1,TRBV13,NA,CASSSIESPWGGNTEAFF,TGTGCCAGCAGCTCGATCGAATCCCCTTGGGGGGGGAACACTGAAGCTTTCTTT
TRBD2,TRBJ2-1,TRBV14,NA,CASSQRVAGVRIDEQFF,TGTGCCAGCAGCCAACGTGTAGCGGGTGTCAGGATAGATGAGCAGTTCTTC
NA,TRBJ2-7,TRBV14,once,CASSQYYEQYF,TGTGCCAGCAGCCAATATTACGAGCAGTACTTC